The table lists the clone carrying this T cell receptor (beta chain) with many counts. These data originate in a study of T cells in Graves' hyperthyroidism and ophthalmopathy. The germline CDR1 and CDR2 sequences are MNHEY and SMNVEV (reference sequence). Trimming cost V 6 bases and J 0 bases, with 8 bases left between them. The CDR3 runs to 13 residues. Amplification yielded TCR beta CDR3 regions, with RNA transcripts as the source. Using the HTBI primer set, a first-round RT-PCR was run on the TCR CDR3. TCRdb reanalysed the multiplex PCR reads using MiXCR and keeps one entry per CDR3 protein. The sample lists under 800,000 distinct CDR3 sequences; 12% to 15% were seen once.

The chain uses TRBV27 and TRBJ1-1; D remains unclear. This sequence originates from a young woman with Graves' hyperthyroidism. Sequenced: blood. The DNA for the CDR3 is TGTGCCAGCAGCAATGGGATGAACACTGAAGCTTTCTTT. Translating it yields CASSNGMNTEAFF.